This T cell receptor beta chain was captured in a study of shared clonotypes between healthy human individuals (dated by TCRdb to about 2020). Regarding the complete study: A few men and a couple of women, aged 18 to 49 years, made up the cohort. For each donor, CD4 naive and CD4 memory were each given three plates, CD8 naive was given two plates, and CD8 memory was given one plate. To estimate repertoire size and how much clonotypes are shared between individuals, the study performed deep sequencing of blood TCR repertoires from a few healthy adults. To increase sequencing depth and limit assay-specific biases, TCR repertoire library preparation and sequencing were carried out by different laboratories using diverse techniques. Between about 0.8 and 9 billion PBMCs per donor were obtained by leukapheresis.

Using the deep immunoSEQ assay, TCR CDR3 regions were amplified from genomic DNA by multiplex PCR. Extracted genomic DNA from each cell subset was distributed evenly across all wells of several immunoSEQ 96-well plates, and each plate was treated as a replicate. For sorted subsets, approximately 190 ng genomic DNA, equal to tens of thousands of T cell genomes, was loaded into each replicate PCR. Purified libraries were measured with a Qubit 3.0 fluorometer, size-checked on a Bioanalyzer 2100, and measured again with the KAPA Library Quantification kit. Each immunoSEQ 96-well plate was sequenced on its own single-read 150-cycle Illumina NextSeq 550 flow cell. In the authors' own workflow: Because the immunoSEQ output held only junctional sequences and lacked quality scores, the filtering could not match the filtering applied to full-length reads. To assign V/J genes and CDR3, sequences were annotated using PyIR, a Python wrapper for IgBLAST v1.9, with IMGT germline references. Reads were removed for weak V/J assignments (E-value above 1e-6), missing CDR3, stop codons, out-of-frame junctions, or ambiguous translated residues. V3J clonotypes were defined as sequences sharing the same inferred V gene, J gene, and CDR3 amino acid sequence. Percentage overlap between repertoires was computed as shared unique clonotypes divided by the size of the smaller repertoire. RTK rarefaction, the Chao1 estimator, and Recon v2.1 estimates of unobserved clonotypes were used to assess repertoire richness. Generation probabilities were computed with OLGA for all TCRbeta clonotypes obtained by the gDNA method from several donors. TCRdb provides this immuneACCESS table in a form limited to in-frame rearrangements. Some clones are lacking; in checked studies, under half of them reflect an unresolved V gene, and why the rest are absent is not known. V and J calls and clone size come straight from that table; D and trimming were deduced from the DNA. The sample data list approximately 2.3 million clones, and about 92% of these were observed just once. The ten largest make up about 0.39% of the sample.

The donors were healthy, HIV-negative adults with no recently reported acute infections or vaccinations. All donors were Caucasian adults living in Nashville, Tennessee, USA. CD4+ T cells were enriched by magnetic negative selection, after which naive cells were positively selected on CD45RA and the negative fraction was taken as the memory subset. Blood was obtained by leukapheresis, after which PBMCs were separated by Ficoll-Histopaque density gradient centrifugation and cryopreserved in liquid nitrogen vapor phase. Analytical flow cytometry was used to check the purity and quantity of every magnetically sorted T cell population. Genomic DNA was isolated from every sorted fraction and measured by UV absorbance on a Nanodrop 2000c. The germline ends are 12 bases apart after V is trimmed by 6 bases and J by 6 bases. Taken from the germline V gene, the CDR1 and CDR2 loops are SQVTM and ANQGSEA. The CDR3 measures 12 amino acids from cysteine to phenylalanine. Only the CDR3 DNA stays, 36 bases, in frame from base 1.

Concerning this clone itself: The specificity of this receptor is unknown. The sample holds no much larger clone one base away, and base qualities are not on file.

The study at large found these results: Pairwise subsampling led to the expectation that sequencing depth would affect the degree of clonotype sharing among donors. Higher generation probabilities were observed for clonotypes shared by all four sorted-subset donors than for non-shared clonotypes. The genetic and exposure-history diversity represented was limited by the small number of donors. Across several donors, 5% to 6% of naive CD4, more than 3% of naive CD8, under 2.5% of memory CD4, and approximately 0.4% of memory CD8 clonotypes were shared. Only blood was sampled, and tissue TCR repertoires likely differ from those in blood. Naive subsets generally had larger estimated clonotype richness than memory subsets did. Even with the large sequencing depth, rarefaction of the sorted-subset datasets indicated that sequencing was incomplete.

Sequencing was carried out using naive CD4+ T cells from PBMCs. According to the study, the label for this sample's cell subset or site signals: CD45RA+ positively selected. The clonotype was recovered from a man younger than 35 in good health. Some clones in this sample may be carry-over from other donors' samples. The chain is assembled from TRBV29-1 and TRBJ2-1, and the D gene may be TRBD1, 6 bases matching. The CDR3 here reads CSVDRSGNEQFF. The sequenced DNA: TGCAGCGTCGACAGGTCAGGCAATGAGCAGTTCTTC.